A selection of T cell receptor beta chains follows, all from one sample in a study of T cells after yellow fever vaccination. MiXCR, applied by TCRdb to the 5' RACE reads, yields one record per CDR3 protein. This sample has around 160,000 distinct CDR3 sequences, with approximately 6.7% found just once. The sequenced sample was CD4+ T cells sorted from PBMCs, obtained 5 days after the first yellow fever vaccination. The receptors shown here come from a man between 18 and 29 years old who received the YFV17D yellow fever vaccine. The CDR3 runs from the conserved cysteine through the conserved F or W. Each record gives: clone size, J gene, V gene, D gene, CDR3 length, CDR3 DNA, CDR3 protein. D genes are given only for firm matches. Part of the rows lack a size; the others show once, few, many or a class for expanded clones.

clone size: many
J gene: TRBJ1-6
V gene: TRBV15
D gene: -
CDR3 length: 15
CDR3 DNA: TGTGCCACCAGCCCGGCAGGCGGGGAATCTTCACCCCTCCACTTT
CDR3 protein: CATSPAGGESSPLHF

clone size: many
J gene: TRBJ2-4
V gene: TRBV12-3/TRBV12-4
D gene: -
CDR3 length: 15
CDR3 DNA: TGTGCCAGCAACACTGTGGGGGGTACCAAAAACATTCAGTACTTC
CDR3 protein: CASNTVGGTKNIQYF

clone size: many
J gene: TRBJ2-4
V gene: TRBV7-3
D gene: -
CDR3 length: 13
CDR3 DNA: TGTGCCAGCAGCTTTGAAGAGGGAAGCATTCAGTACTTC
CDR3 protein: CASSFEEGSIQYF

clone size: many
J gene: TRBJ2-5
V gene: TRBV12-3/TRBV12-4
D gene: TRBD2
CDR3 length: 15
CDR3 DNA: TGTGCCAGCAGTTCGACTAGCGGGGGACAAGAGACCCAGTACTTC
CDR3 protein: CASSSTSGGQETQYF

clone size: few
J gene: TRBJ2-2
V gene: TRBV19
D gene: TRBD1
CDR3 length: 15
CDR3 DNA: TGTGCCAGTCATGACGACAGGGGAGGCACCGGGGAGCTGTTTTTT
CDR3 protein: CASHDDRGGTGELFF

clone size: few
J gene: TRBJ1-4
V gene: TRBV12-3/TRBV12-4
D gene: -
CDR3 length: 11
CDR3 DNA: TGTGCCAGCAGTTCGGGAGAAAAACTGTTTTTT
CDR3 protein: CASSSGEKLFF

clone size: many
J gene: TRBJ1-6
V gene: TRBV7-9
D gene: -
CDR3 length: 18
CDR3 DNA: TGTGCCAGCAGCTTAATTGGGACGGCGAACTACCCTGGGTCACCCCTCCACTTT
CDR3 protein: CASSLIGTANYPGSPLHF

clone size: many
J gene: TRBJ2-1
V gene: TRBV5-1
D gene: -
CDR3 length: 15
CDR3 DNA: TGCGCCAGCACTCGGGACACCAGCTCCTACAATGAGCAGTTCTTC
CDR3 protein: CASTRDTSSYNEQFF

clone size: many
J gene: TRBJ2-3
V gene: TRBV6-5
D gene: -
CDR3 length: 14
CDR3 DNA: TGTGCCAGCCGAAACCATCTTAGCGGAGATACGCAGTATTTT
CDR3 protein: CASRNHLSGDTQYF

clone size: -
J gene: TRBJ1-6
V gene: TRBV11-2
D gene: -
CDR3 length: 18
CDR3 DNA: TGTGCCAGCAGCCAGAACCGGGGGGGCATAAGTAATAATTCACCCCTCCACTTT
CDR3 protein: CASSQNRGGISNNSPLHF

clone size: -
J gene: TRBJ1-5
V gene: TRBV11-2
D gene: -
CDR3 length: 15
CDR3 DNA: TGTGCCAGCAGCCCGGACCGGGGGAGCAATCAGCCCCAGCATTTT
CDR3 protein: CASSPDRGSNQPQHF

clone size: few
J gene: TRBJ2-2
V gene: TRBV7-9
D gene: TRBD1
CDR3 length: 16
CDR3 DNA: TGTGCCAGCACCCAAAACAGGGGTAGGAACACCGGGGAGCTGTTTTTT
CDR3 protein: CASTQNRGRNTGELFF

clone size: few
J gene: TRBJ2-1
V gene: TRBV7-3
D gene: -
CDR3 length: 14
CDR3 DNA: TGTGCCAGCAGCCCACTGGGGGGACCCCATGAGCAGTTCTTC
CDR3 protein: CASSPLGGPHEQFF

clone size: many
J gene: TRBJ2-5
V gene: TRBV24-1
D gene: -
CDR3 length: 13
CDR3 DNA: TGTGCCACCAGTGATTTTCCGGAAGAGACCCAGTACTTC
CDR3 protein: CATSDFPEETQYF

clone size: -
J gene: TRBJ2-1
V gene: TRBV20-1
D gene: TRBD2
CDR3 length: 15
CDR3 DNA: TGCAGTGCCAACCGGCTAGCGGGGGCCTACAATGAGCAGTTCTTC
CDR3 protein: CSANRLAGAYNEQFF

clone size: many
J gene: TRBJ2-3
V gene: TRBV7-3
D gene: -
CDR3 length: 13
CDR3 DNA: TGTGCCAGCAGCCCGGGGCAGGCAGATACGCAGTATTTT
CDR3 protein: CASSPGQADTQYF

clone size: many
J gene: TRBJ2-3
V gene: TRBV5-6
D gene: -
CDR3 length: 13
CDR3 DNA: TGTGCCAGCAGCGCCCGGGGCCCGGATACGCAGTATTTT
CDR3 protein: CASSARGPDTQYF

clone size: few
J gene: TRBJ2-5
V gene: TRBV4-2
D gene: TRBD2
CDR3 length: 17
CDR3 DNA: TGTGCCAGCAGCCAAGATCTCTCCGGGGGGGCCGGACGGACCCAGTACTTC
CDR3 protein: CASSQDLSGGAGRTQYF